The TCR beta chain under discussion was sequenced for a study of T cell responses to AZD1222 COVID-19 vaccine. TCRdb's copy holds only in-frame clones and misses some; the assay was immunoSEQ multiplex PCR. The data show approximately 200,000 clones, more than 85% seen once. Study findings and constraints: Donors in the cohort were predominantly white British and more often female, and clonal diversity was possibly underestimated.

This clone has just a few counts. The antigen is unknown. V shed 5 bases and J shed 1 base, with 4 bases lying between them. The CDR3 length is 11 residues. CDR1 is SQVTM and CDR2 is ANQGSEA in the germline V gene. This sequence joins TRBV29-1 and TRBJ2-3; D not certain. Sequencing used peripheral blood, obtained 28 days after the second AZD1222 dose. This clonotype was sampled from an adult who received the AZD1222 COVID-19 vaccine. CDR3: CSVRGTDTQYF. CDR3 sequence (DNA): TGCAGCGTTCGAGGCACAGATACGCAGTATTTT.